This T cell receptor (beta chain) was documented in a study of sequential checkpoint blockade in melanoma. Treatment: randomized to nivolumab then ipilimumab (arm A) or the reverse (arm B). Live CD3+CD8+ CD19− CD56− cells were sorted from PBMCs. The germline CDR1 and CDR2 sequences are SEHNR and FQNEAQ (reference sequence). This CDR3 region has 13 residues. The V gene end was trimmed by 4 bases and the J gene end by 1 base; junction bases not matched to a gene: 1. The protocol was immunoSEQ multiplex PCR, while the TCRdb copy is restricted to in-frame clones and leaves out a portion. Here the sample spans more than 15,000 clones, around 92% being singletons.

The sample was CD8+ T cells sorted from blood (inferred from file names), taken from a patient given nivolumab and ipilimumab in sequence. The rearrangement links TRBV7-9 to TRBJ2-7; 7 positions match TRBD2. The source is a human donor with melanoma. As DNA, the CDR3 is TGTGCCAGCAGCTCGGGGGGTTCCTACGAGCAGTACGTC. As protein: CASSSGGSYEQYV.